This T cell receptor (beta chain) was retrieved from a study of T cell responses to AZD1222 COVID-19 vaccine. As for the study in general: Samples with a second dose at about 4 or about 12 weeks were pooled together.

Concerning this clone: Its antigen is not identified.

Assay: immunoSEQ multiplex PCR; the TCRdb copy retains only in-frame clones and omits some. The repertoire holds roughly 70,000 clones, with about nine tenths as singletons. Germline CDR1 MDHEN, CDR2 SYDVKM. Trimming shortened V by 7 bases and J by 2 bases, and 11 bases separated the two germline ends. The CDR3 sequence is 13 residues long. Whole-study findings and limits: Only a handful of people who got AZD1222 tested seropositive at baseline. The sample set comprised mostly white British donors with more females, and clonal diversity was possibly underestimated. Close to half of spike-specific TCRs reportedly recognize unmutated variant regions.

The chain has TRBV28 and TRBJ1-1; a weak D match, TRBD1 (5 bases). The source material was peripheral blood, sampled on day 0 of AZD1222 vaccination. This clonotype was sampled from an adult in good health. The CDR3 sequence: CASKRQINTEAFF. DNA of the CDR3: TGTGCCAGCAAGCGACAGATCAACACTGAAGCTTTCTTT. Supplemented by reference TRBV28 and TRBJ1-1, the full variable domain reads DVKVTQSSRYLVKRTGEKVFLECVQDMDHENMFWYRQDPGLGLRLIYFSYDVKMKEKGDIPEGYSVSREKKERFSLILESASTNQTSMYLCASKRQINTEAFFGQGTRLTVV.